Below, one TCR beta chain is given with its context. Trimming removed 3 bases from V and 3 bases from J; junction bases left unmatched: 10. CDR1 and CDR2 (germline): SGDLS, YYNGEE. The length of the CDR3 is 16 residues. The data were obtained in a study of technical replicates of blood from several donors. The data were produced by immunoSEQ multiplex PCR, yet TCRdb's version contains in-frame clones alone and is incomplete. Found here are under 100,000 clones, approximately 96% of them singletons; the top ten hold approximately 0.23%. The clonotype was recovered from a human donor in good health. The specimen sequenced was T cells isolated from PBMCs. The rearrangement joins TRBV9 to TRBJ2-7; TRBD1 matches at 9 bases. The DNA of the CDR3 is TGTGCCAGCAGCGCTTTAGCCGGGACAGGGTTCTACGAGCAGTACTTC. It translates to CASSALAGTGFYEQYF.